Listed below are T cell receptor beta chains from one sample, sequenced in a study of cytomegalovirus exposure and HLA in healthy donors. The data were produced by immunoSEQ multiplex PCR, yet TCRdb's version contains in-frame clones alone and is incomplete. The top ten clones hold 7.4% of a sample with around 65,000 clones, around 75% of them seen once. Sample: PBMCs. The receptor set was obtained from a woman under 40 in good health and CMV-seropositive. Both conserved end residues are part of each CDR3. A D gene is named only where the DNA matches it firmly.

j_gene: TRBJ2-2; d_gene: TRBD2; v_gene: TRBV4-2; CDR3aa: CASSQVPSGNTGELFF
j_gene: TRBJ1-4; d_gene: NA; v_gene: TRBV2; CDR3aa: CASSEDRPTQNELFF
j_gene: TRBJ2-7; d_gene: NA; v_gene: TRBV5-6; CDR3aa: CASSTFDRTYEQYF
j_gene: TRBJ2-3; d_gene: NA; v_gene: TRBV19; CDR3aa: CASSIVGGEVGTDTQYF
j_gene: TRBJ1-6; d_gene: NA; v_gene: TRBV14; CDR3aa: CASSQDRGAPLHF
j_gene: TRBJ2-3; d_gene: TRBD2; v_gene: TRBV15; CDR3aa: CATSRDRGSADTQYF
j_gene: TRBJ2-6; d_gene: NA; v_gene: TRBV5-1; CDR3aa: CASSFGGSGANVLTF
j_gene: TRBJ1-5; d_gene: NA; v_gene: TRBV30; CDR3aa: CAWSPRGGGQPQHF
j_gene: TRBJ1-1; d_gene: NA; v_gene: TRBV5-4; CDR3aa: CASSLARTDTEAFF
j_gene: TRBJ2-7; d_gene: TRBD1; v_gene: TRBV25-1; CDR3aa: CASSDPRRQGGYEQYF
j_gene: TRBJ2-2; d_gene: TRBD2; v_gene: TRBV28; CDR3aa: CASSGIAGGIGELFF
j_gene: TRBJ2-1; d_gene: TRBD1; v_gene: TRBV6-5; CDR3aa: CASSSGQGAFFEQFF
j_gene: TRBJ2-7; d_gene: TRBD2; v_gene: TRBV5-1; CDR3aa: CASSLAAGVHEQYF